This T cell receptor beta chain is from a study of a mutant IDH1 vaccine in newly diagnosed glioma. Regarding the study as a whole: No link was apparently found between pseudoprogression and changes in top peripheral T cell clonotypes.

Points on this clone: Its antigen is as yet unknown.

Time point of the sample: baseline, week 1 (first vaccination visit). The treatment was: pre-vaccination baseline after standard-of-care therapy. The assay was immunoSEQ multiplex PCR, and TCRdb's table has in-frame clones only and misses some. The repertoire includes some 15,000 clones, roughly nine tenths of them detected once, and around 9% sits in the top ten. This CDR3 comprises 17 residues. The germline V gene has CDR1 SGHRS and CDR2 YFSETQ. V was clipped by 4 bases and J by 0 bases, with 14 bases between them. This clonotype was obtained from a woman aged 40-49 years with glioma. Some clones in this sample may be carry-over from other donors' samples. The rearrangement joins TRBV5-1 to TRBJ2-6; no reliable D call. The sample here was PBMCs, taken from a glioma patient treated with radiotherapy, temozolomide or both. The CDR3 DNA is TGCGCCAGCAGCGAGACTCCGATTGGCTCTGGGGCCAACGTCCTGACTTTC. Translated: CASSETPIGSGANVLTF.